One T cell receptor beta chain is described in this entry. Gene names and germline match the mouse. Sequencing ends 1 residue short of the CDR3 end; the germline J gene provides the rest. Method: immunoSEQ multiplex PCR; TCRdb's copy keeps in-frame clones and lacks some. Of about 2,200 clones listed, around 52% were seen once; the top ten hold about 17%. The time point denotes: mouse harvest day 7 after allogeneic transplant. Each mouse received 10^7 T-cell-depleted marrow cells plus 10^6 splenic CD5+ T cells by tail vein. These data are taken from a study of tissue T cells after allogeneic stem cell transplantation. The germline gives CDR1 SGHSA, CDR2 FRNQAP. V was pared by 1 base and J by 7 bases, with 5 bases between. There are 13 residues in the CDR3.

This receptor was obtained from a female BALB/c mouse given C57BL/6 T cells with graft-versus-host disease after an allogeneic hematopoietic cell transplant. The chain combines TRBV16 with TRBJ1-6; D call uncertain. TRBJ1-6 is given ORF status, its function remaining uncertain. The sequenced sample consisted of liver tissue. CDR3 DNA (partial): TGTGCAAGCAGCTTAGGCGGGAATTCGCCCCTCTAC. Its translation: CASSLGGNSPLY. The entire CDR3 protein reads CASSLGGNSPLYF.